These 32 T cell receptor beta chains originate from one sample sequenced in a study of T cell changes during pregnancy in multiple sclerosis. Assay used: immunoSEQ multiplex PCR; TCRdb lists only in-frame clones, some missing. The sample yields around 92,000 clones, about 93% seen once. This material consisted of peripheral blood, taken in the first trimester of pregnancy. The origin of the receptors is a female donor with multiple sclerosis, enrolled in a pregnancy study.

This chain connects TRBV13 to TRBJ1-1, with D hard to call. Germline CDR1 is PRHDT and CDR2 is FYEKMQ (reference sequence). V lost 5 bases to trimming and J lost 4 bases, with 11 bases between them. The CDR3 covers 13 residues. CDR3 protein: CASSEVVGTEAFF. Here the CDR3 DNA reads TGTGCCAGCAGCGAAGTTGTCGGCACTGAAGCTTTCTTT.

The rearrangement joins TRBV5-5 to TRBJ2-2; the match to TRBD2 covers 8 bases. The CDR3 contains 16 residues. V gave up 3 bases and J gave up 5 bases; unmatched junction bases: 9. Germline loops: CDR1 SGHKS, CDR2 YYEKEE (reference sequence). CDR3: CASSSIAGGRTGELFF. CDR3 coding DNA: TGTGCCAGCAGCTCTATTGCGGGGGGACGGACCGGGGAGCTGTTTTTT.

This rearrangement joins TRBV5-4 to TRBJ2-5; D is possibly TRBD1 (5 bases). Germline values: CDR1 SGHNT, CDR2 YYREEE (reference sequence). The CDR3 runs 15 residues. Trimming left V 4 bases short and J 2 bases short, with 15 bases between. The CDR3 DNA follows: TGTGCCAGCAGCCTAAAGACAGAACCTCAAGAGACCCAGTACTTC. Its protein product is CASSLKTEPQETQYF.

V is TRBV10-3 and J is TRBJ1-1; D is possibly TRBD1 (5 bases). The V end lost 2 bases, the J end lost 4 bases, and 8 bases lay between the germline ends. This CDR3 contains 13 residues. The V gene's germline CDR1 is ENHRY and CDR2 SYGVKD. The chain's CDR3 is CAISEGGGTEAFF. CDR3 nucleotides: TGTGCCATCAGTGAGGGGGGGGGCACTGAAGCTTTCTTT.

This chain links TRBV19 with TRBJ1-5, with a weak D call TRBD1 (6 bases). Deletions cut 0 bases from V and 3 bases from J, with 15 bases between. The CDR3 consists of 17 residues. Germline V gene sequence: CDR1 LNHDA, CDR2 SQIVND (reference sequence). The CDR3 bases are TGTGCCAGTAGTATAGATCCACGACAGGAATTCAATCAGCCCCAGCATTTT. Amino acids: CASSIDPRQEFNQPQHF.

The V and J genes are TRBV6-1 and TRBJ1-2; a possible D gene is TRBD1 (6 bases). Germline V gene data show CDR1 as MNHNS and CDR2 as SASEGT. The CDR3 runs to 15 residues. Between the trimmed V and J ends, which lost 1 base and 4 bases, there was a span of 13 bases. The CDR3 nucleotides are TGTGCCAGCAGTGAAGAGAGGGGGTTCGCCTATGGCTACACCTTC. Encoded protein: CASSEERGFAYGYTF.

The CDR3 DNA reads as TGTGCCAGCAGCTTGGCTCCGGGGGGGCCTTTACCCTACGAGCAGTACTTC. This codes for CASSLAPGGPLPYEQYF. This rearrangement joins TRBV5-4 to TRBJ2-7, with 8 bases matching TRBD2. The V gene end was trimmed by 0 bases and the J gene end by 2 bases; junction bases not matched to a gene: 10. The CDR3 totals 17 residues. Looked up from germline, CDR1 is SGHNT and CDR2 is YYREEE (reference sequence).

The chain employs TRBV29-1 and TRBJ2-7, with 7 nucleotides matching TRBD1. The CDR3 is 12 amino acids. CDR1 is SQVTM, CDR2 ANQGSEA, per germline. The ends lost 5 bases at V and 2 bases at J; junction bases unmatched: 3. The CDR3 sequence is CSVQTGTYEQYF. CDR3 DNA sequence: TGCAGCGTTCAGACAGGGACCTACGAGCAGTACTTC.

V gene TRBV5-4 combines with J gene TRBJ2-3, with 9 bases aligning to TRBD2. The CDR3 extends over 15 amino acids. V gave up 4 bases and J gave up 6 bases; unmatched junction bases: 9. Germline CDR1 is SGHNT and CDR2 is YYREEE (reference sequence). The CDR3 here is CASSIPSGALDTQYF. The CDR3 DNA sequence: TGTGCCAGCAGCATACCTAGCGGGGCCCTCGATACGCAGTATTTT.

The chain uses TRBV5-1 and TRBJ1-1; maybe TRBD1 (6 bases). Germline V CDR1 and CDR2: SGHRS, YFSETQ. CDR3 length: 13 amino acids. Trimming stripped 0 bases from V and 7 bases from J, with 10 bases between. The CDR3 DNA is TGCGCCAGCAGCTTGGGGCAGGGGCTTGAAGCTTTCTTT. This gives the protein CASSLGQGLEAFF. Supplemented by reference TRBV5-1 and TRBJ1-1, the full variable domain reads KAGVTQTPRYLIKTRGQQVTLSCSPISGHRSVSWYQQTPGQGLQFLFEYFSETQRNKGNFPGRFSGRQFSNSRSEMNVSTLELGDSALYLCASSLGQGLEAFFGQGTRLTVV.

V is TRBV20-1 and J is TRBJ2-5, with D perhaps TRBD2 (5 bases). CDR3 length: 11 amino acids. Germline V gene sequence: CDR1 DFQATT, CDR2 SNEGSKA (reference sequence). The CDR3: CSGVAEETQYF. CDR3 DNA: TGCAGCGGGGTCGCGGAAGAGACCCAGTACTTC.

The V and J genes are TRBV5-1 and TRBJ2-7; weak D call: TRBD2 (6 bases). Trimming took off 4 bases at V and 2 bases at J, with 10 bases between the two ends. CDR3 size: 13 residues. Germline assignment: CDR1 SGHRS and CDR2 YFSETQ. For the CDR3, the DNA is TGCGCCAGCAGCCCTACGGGGGCCTACGAGCAGTACTTC. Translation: CASSPTGAYEQYF. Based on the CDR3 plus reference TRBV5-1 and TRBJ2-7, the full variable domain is KAGVTQTPRYLIKTRGQQVTLSCSPISGHRSVSWYQQTPGQGLQFLFEYFSETQRNKGNFPGRFSGRQFSNSRSEMNVSTLELGDSALYLCASSPTGAYEQYFGPGTRLTVT.

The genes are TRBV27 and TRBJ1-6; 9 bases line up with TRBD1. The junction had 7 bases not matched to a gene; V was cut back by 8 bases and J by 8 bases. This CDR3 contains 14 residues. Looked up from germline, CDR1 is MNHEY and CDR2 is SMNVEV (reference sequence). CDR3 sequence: CASGTTGGDSPLHF. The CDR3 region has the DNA TGTGCCAGCGGTACGACAGGGGGGGATTCACCCCTCCACTTT.

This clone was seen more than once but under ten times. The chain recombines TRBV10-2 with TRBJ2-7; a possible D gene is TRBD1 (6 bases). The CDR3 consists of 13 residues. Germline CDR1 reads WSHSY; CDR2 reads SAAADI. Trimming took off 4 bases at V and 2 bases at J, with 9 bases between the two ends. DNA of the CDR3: TGCGCCAGCAGTGTGGGGGCTGCCTACGAGCAGTACTTC. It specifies CASSVGAAYEQYF.

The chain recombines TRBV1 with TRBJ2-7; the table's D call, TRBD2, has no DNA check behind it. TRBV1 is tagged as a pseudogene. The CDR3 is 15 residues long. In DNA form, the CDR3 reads TGCACCAGCAGCCAAGTCCCCTTGACTCTGTACGAGCAGTACTTC. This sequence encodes CTSSQVPLTLYEQYF.

CDR3 coding DNA: TGTGCCAGCAGCAGAGAAGGACTAGCGGGGGGCCTGAACAATGAGCAGTTCTTC. Residues: CASSREGLAGGLNNEQFF. V usage is TRBV7-2 and J usage is TRBJ2-1; 14 bases line up with TRBD2. J was trimmed by 5 bases and V by 5 bases; bases with no gene match: 11. The CDR3 is 18 amino acids. The germline V gene encodes CDR1 SGHTA and CDR2 FQGNSA.

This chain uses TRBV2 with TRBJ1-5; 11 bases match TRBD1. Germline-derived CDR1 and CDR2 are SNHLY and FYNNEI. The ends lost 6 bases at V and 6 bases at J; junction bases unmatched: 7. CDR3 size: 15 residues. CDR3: CASSVGQGVFQPQHF. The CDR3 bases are TGTGCCAGCAGCGTGGGACAGGGGGTTTTTCAGCCCCAGCATTTT. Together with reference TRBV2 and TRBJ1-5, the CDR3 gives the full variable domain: EPEVTQTPSHQVTQMGQEVILRCVPISNHLYFYWYRQILGQKVEFLVSFYNNEISEKSEIFDDQFSVERPDGSNFTLKIRSTKLEDSAMYFCASSVGQGVFQPQHFGDGTRLSIL.

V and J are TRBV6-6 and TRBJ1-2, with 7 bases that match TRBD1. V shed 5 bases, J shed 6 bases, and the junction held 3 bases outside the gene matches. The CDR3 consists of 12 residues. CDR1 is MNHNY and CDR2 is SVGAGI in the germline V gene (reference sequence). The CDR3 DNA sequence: TGTGCCAGCAGTCTCACAGGGGATGGCTACACCTTC. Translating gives CASSLTGDGYTF.

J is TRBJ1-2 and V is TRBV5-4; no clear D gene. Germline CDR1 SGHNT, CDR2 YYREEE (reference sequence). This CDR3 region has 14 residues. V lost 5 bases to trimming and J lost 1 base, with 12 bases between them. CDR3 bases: TGTGCCAGCAGATCCGGGGAATTTAACTATGGCTACACCTTC. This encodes CASRSGEFNYGYTF.

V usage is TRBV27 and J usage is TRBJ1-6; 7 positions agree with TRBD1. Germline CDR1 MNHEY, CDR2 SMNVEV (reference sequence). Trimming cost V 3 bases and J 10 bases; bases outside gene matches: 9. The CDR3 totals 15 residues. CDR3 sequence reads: CASSFRTGVGSPLHF. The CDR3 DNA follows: TGTGCCAGCAGTTTCCGGACAGGAGTCGGGTCACCCCTCCACTTT.

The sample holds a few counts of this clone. CDR3 amino acids: CASGPTVVLMNTEAFF. In nucleotides, the CDR3 is TGTGCCAGCGGCCCCACAGTAGTCCTAATGAACACTGAAGCTTTCTTT. This chain joins TRBV7-8 and TRBJ1-1; D not certain. V was pared by 8 bases and J by 0 bases, with 19 bases between. Germline CDR1 SGHVS, CDR2 FQNEAQ. This CDR3 contains 16 residues.

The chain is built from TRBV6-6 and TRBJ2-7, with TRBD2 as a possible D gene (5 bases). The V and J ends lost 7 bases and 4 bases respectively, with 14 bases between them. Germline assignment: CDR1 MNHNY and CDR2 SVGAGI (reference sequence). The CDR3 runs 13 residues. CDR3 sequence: CASTELEEYEQYF. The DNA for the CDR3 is TGTGCCAGCACCGAACTAGAGGAGTACGAGCAGTACTTC.

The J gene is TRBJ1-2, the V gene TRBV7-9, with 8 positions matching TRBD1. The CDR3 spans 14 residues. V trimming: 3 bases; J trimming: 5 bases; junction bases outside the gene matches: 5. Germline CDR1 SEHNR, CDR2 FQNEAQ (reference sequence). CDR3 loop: CASSFPGQGYGYTF. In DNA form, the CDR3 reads TGTGCCAGCAGCTTCCCCGGACAGGGTTATGGCTACACCTTC.

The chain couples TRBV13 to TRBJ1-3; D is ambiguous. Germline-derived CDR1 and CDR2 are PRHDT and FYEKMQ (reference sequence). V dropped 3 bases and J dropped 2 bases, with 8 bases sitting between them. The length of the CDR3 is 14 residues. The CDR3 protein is CASSLGQAGNTIYF. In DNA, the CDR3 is TGTGCCAGCAGCTTGGGCCAGGCTGGAAACACCATATATTTT.

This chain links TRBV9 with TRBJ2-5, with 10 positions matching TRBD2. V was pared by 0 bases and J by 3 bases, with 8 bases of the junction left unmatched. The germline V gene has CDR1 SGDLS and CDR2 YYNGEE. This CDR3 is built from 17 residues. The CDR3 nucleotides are TGTGCCAGCAGCGTAGATCCGAGCGGGGGGGTGAAAGAGACCCAGTACTTC. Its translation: CASSVDPSGGVKETQYF.

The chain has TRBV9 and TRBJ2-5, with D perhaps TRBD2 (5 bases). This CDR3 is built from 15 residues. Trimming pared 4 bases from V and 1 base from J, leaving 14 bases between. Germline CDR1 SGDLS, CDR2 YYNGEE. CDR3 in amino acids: CASSPPSGLQETQYF. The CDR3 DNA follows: TGTGCCAGCAGCCCACCCAGCGGCCTCCAAGAGACCCAGTACTTC.

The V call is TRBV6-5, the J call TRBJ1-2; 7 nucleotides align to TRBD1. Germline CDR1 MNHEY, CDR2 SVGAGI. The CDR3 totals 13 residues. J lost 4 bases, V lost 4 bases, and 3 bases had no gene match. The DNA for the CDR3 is TGTGCCAGCAGTTCGCGACAGGGCTATGGCTACACCTTC. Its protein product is CASSSRQGYGYTF.

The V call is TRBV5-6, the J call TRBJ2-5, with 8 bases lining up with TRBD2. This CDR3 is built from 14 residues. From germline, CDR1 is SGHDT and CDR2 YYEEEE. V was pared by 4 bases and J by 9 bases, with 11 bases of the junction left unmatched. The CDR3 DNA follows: TGTGCCAGCAGCCCGGGACTAGGGGTTGGGGCCCAGTACTTC. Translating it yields CASSPGLGVGAQYF.

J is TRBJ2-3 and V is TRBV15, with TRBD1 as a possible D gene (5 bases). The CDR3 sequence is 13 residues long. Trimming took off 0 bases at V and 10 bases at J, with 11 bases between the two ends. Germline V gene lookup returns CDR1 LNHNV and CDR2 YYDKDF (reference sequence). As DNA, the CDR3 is TGTGCCACCAGCAGAGATGAGAGGACATCGCAGTATTTT. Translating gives CATSRDERTSQYF. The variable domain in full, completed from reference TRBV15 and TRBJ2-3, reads DAMVIQNPRYQVTQFGKPVTLSCSQTLNHNVMYWYQQKSSQAPKLLFHYYDKDFNNEADTPDNFQSRRPNTSFCFLDIRSPGLGDTAMYLCATSRDERTSQYFGPGTRLTVL.

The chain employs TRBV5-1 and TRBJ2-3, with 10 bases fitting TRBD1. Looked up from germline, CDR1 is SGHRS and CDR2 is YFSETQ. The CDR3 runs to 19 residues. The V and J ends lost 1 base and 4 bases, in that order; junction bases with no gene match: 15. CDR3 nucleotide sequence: TGCGCCAGCAGCTTGATATCACACACCGGGACAGGGGTTTCAGATACGCAGTATTTT. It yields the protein CASSLISHTGTGVSDTQYF. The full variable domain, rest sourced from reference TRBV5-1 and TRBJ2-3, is KAGVTQTPRYLIKTRGQQVTLSCSPISGHRSVSWYQQTPGQGLQFLFEYFSETQRNKGNFPGRFSGRQFSNSRSEMNVSTLELGDSALYLCASSLISHTGTGVSDTQYFGPGTRLTVL.

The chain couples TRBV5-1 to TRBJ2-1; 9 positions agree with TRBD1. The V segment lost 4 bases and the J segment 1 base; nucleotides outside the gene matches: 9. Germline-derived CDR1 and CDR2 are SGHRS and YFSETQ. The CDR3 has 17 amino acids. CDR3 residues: CASSTYRGRGSYNEQFF. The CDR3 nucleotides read TGCGCCAGCAGCACCTACAGGGGGCGCGGGTCCTACAATGAGCAGTTCTTC.

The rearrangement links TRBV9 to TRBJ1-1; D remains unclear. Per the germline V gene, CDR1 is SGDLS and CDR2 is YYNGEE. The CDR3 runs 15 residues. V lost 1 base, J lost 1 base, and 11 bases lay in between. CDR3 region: CASSVIANQNTEAFF. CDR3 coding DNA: TGTGCCAGCAGCGTAATTGCTAATCAGAACACTGAAGCTTTCTTT.